This T cell receptor (beta chain) was documented in a study of blood T cell repertoires in COVID-19. Study details: The study drew acute and convalescent COVID-19 samples from the United States, Italy and Spain. From T cells, B-cell-depleted T cells, or PBMCs came the material, which was cDNA or gDNA.

Assay used: immunoSEQ multiplex PCR; TCRdb lists only in-frame clones, some missing. The table records 40,000 to 60,000 clones, approximately 85% of them present only once. Germline V gives CDR1 MNHNS, CDR2 SASEGT. The V gene lost 2 bases and the J gene lost 0 bases, with 7 bases spanning the gap. The CDR3 extends over 15 amino acids. Material for sequencing was peripheral blood. The V and J genes are TRBV6-1 and TRBJ2-2; D remains ambiguous. This receptor was taken from a human donor in a cohort sampled during active COVID-19. CDR3 residues: CASSEPQSNTGELFF. Written as DNA, the CDR3 is TGTGCCAGCAGTGAACCGCAGTCGAACACCGGGGAGCTGTTTTTT.